This T cell receptor (beta chain) was sequenced during a study of T cell repertoires in cytomegalovirus infection. Study-level information: It was recently identified HLA-C-restricted and well-studied HLA-B-restricted CMV epitopes that the study used. Study observations and caveats: Frequencies of public TCR beta families were cumulated, and this identified carriers of CMV plus the relevant HLA.

Each CDR3 protein is one row after TCRdb ran MiXCR on the reads. This table holds some 800,000 distinct CDR3 sequences, 32% found once. Between the trimmed V and J ends, which lost 10 bases and 3 bases, there was a span of 7 bases. This CDR3 has 11 residues. Per the germline V gene, CDR1 is MNHEY and CDR2 is SVGAGI. This clonotype occurred a few times. Its matching antigen is unknown. Specimen: cultured CD8+ T cells from PBMCs, collected from culture after CMV antigen stimulation. The receptor's source is a human donor in good health (CMV status not recorded). Some clones in this sample may be carry-over from other donors' samples. The V gene is TRBV6-5, the J gene TRBJ2-1; D gene ambiguous. DNA for the CDR3: TGTGCCACCCAGAACTACAATGAGCAGTTCTTC. The encoded protein is CATQNYNEQFF.